This section outlines one T cell receptor beta chain sequence together with its context. The protocol was immunoSEQ multiplex PCR, while the TCRdb copy is restricted to in-frame clones and leaves out a portion. Of about 40,000 clones listed, around nine tenths are singletons. This sample was included in a study of T cell changes during pregnancy in multiple sclerosis. The germline V gene encodes CDR1 SGHTA and CDR2 FQGNSA. The CDR3 has 15 residues. V lost 0 bases and J lost 4; bases outside the gene matches: 6. This sequence joins TRBV7-2 and TRBJ2-7; 7 bases fit TRBD1. The origin of this receptor is a female donor with multiple sclerosis, enrolled in a pregnancy study. The source was CD4+ T cells from peripheral blood mononuclear cells, collected in the third trimester of pregnancy. CDR3 nucleotides: TGTGCCAGCAGCTTAGCTACAGGGGTGGGGTACGAGCAGTACTTC. This translates into CASSLATGVGYEQYF.